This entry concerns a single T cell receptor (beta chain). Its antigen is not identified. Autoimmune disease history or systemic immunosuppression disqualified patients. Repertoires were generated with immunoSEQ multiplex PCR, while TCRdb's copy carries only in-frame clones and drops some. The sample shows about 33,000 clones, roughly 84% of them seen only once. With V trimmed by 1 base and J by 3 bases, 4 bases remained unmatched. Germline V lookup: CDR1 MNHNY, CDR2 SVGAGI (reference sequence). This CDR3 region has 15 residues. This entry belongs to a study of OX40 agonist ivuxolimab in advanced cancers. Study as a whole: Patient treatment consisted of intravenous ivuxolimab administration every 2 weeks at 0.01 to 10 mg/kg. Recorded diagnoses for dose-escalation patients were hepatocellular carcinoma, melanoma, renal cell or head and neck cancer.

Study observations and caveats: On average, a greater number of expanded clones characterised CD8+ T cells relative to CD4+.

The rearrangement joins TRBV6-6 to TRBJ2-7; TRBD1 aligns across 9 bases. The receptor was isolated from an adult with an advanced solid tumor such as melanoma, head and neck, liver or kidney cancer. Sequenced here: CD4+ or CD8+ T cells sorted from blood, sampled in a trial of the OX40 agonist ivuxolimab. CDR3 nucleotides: TGTGCCAGCAGTTACTTGGGGACAGGGCGCTACGAGCAGTACTTC. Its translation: CASSYLGTGRYEQYF.